Each of the 19 T cell receptor beta chains below was sequenced from the same sample in a study of cytomegalovirus exposure and HLA in healthy donors. Only in-frame clones appear in the TCRdb table, and some are missing; sequencing was by immunoSEQ multiplex PCR. The data contain about 68,000 clones, about 89% of them seen just once; the ten biggest clones take up roughly 3.1%. The sequencing sample was made of PBMCs. These receptors originate from a man between 18 and 29 years old in good health and CMV-seronegative.

The chain uses TRBV11-2 and TRBJ2-7, with D perhaps matching TRBD1 (5 bases). Trimming cost V 0 bases and J 2 bases, with 11 bases left between them. The CDR3 runs 15 residues. CDR1 is SGHAT and CDR2 is FQNNGV in the germline V gene. The CDR3 is CASSLETGWAYEQYF. The CDR3 nucleotides are TGTGCCAGCAGCTTAGAAACAGGTTGGGCCTACGAGCAGTACTTC.

The chain carries TRBV27 and TRBJ1-5, with D tentatively TRBD1 (5 bases). The germline gives CDR1 MNHEY, CDR2 SMNVEV (reference sequence). Deletions cut 6 bases from V and 2 bases from J, with 14 bases between. The CDR3 consists of 15 residues. The CDR3 sequence: CASSEPDRRNQPQHF. CDR3 bases: TGTGCCAGCAGCGAACCCGACAGACGCAATCAGCCCCAGCATTTT.

This sequence joins TRBV6-6 and TRBJ2-2, with D hard to call. The CDR3 is 14 residues long. The V end lost 6 bases, the J end lost 4 bases, and 12 bases lay between the germline ends. The V gene's germline CDR1 is MNHNY and CDR2 SVGAGI (reference sequence). CDR3 nucleotides: TGTGCCAGCAGCGTCAGGATCTTCACCGGGGAGCTGTTTTTT. Protein product: CASSVRIFTGELFF.

The chain couples TRBV7-2 to TRBJ2-1, with 7 positions matching TRBD2. Looked up from germline, CDR1 is SGHTA and CDR2 is FQGNSA. Losses at the gene ends were 8 bases for V and 8 bases for J; bases not matched to a gene: 15. The CDR3 runs 15 residues. Here the CDR3 reads CASLRGRANRDEQFF. CDR3 sequence (DNA): TGTGCCAGCCTTCGGGGGAGGGCCAATCGCGATGAGCAGTTCTTC.

This clone turned up a few times. V usage is TRBV7-9 and J usage is TRBJ1-1; D remains unclear. The V gene's germline CDR1 is SEHNR and CDR2 FQNEAQ (reference sequence). V lost 9 bases and J 0 bases, leaving 14 bases between the germline ends. The CDR3 is 14 amino acids. As DNA, the CDR3 is TGTGCCAGGGGAGGACTCAACATGAACACTGAAGCTTTCTTT. As protein: CARGGLNMNTEAFF. The variable domain in full, with the rest retrieved from reference TRBV7-9 and TRBJ1-1, is DTGVSQNPRHKITKRGQNVTFRCDPISEHNRLYWYRQTLGQGPEFLTYFQNEAQLEKSRLLSDRFSAERPKGSFSTLEIQRTEQGDSAMYLCARGGLNMNTEAFFGQGTRLTVV.

V gene TRBV7-6 combines with J gene TRBJ2-6; TRBD1 matches 8 bases. With 5 bases clipped from V and 4 bases from J, the junction kept 4 bases outside the gene matches. The CDR3 has 15 amino acids. The germline V gene encodes CDR1 SGHVS and CDR2 FNYEAQ. The CDR3: CASSRTGYGANVLTF. The CDR3 DNA reads TGTGCCAGCAGCCGGACAGGGTACGGGGCCAACGTCCTGACTTTC. Supplemented by reference TRBV7-6 and TRBJ2-6, the full variable domain reads GAGVSQSPRYKVTKRGQDVALRCDPISGHVSLYWYRQALGQGPEFLTYFNYEAQQDKSGLPNDRFSAERPEGSISTLTIQRTEQRDSAMYRCASSRTGYGANVLTFGAGSRLTVL.

This clone was found a few times. V gene TRBV6-4 combines with J gene TRBJ1-5; perhaps TRBD1 as D (5 bases). The CDR3 contains 11 residues. CDR1 and CDR2 (germline): MRHNA, SNTAGT. Trimming stripped 2 bases from V and 11 bases from J, with 7 bases between. In nucleotides, the CDR3 is TGTGCCAGCAGTGACCGGGGGTCCCAGCATTTT. Translated: CASSDRGSQHF.

The chain has TRBV6-4 and TRBJ1-1; 8 bases agree with TRBD1. J was trimmed by 4 bases and V by 5 bases; bases with no gene match: 6. Germline assignment: CDR1 MRHNA and CDR2 SNTAGT. This CDR3 has 14 amino acids. The CDR3 region is CASSKTGERTEAFF. CDR3 DNA: TGTGCCAGCAGTAAGACAGGGGAACGCACTGAAGCTTTCTTT.

The chain employs TRBV10-3 and TRBJ2-1, with TRBD1 identical over 8 bases. This CDR3 is 15 amino acids long. CDR1 and CDR2 (germline): ENHRY, SYGVKD. The V and J ends lost 6 bases and 3 bases, in that order; junction bases with no gene match: 7. The CDR3 DNA reads TGTGCCATCAGGGATGCGGGACAGGACTACAATGAGCAGTTCTTC. Protein sequence: CAIRDAGQDYNEQFF.

The V and J genes are TRBV5-8 and TRBJ1-5; D call uncertain. The CDR3 is 10 amino acids. Trimming pared 6 bases from V and 11 bases from J, leaving 9 bases between. Germline values: CDR1 SGHTS, CDR2 YDEGEE. The CDR3 DNA reads TGTGCCAGCACCGGGGTGGCCCAGCATTTT. It yields the protein CASTGVAQHF.

The J gene is TRBJ1-1, the V gene TRBV11-2, with 7 positions matching TRBD1. The CDR3 loop spans 15 amino acids. V shed 5 bases, J shed 6 bases, and the junction held 12 bases outside the gene matches. Germline loops: CDR1 SGHAT, CDR2 FQNNGV. Here the CDR3 reads CASSPGGPAVAEAFF. CDR3 in DNA: TGTGCCAGCAGCCCAGGGGGACCGGCGGTCGCTGAAGCTTTCTTT. Based on the CDR3 plus reference TRBV11-2 and TRBJ1-1, the full variable domain is EAGVAQSPRYKIIEKRQSVAFWCNPISGHATLYWYQQILGQGPKLLIQFQNNGVVDDSQLPKDRFSAERLKGVDSTLKIQPAKLEDSAVYLCASSPGGPAVAEAFFGQGTRLTVV.

The chain couples TRBV19 to TRBJ1-2; D gene ambiguous. Germline V gene data show CDR1 as LNHDA and CDR2 as SQIVND (reference sequence). The CDR3 runs 11 residues. Trimming stripped 11 bases from V and 0 bases from J, with 7 bases between. The CDR3 spells CAAGTNYGYTF. Written as DNA, the CDR3 is TGTGCCGCGGGGACTAACTATGGCTACACCTTC.

This clone was found a few times. This chain joins TRBV4-3 and TRBJ2-6, with D hard to call. The ends were cut back, 2 bases at V and 3 bases at J, with 14 bases in the middle. Germline V gene sequence: CDR1 LGHNA, CDR2 YSLEER. The CDR3 is made up of 17 amino acids. CDR3 sequence (DNA): TGCGCCAGCAGCCAACTTAGTTCCTCCTATGGGGCCAACGTCCTGACTTTC. Amino acids: CASSQLSSSYGANVLTF.

This chain links TRBV28 with TRBJ2-3; TRBD2 aligns across 10 bases. This CDR3 has 16 residues. V lost 9 bases and J lost 4; bases outside the gene matches: 13. CDR1 and CDR2 (germline): MDHEN, SYDVKM. The CDR3 DNA reads as TGTGCCAGGGGAGGCGGGGCTAGCGGGAGTTCAGATACGCAGTATTTT. Protein product: CARGGGASGSSDTQYF.

The chain carries TRBV5-6 and TRBJ2-7; 7 nucleotides match TRBD2. This CDR3 is built from 16 residues. Looked up from germline, CDR1 is SGHDT and CDR2 is YYEEEE. The trim removed 4 bases at V and 6 bases at J, leaving 16 bases unmatched. The CDR3 bases are TGTGCCAGCAGCCCCCCGTGGCCTAGCGGTACTTTCGAGCAGTACTTC. It is translated as CASSPPWPSGTFEQYF.

The J gene is TRBJ1-5, the V gene TRBV7-9; TRBD1 aligns across 7 bases. Germline-derived CDR1 and CDR2 are SEHNR and FQNEAQ (reference sequence). The V gene end was trimmed by 6 bases and the J gene end by 7 bases; junction bases not matched to a gene: 9. The CDR3 runs 14 residues. The CDR3 bases are TGTGCCAGCAGTCTAACAGGGGCGGCCCAGCCCCAGCATTTT. It translates to CASSLTGAAQPQHF.

V is TRBV23-1 and J is TRBJ2-3, with D perhaps TRBD2 (5 bases). TRBV23-1 is assigned to the ORF class and has an uncertain function. V dropped 1 base and J dropped 1 base, with 6 bases sitting between them. The CDR3 is 14 residues long. CDR3 sequence (DNA): TGCGCCAGCAGTCAATGGACTGGCACAGATACGCAGTATTTT. Its protein is CASSQWTGTDTQYF.

This chain links TRBV28 with TRBJ2-7; 7 nucleotides agree with TRBD2. The ends lost 7 bases at V and 2 bases at J; junction bases unmatched: 8. Per germline, CDR1 MDHEN and CDR2 SYDVKM. The CDR3 sequence is 14 residues long. The CDR3 DNA follows: TGTGCCAGCACCTCAGCGGGGCTAACCTACGAGCAGTACTTC. Amino acid sequence: CASTSAGLTYEQYF. Filled out from reference TRBV28 and TRBJ2-7, the complete variable domain reads DVKVTQSSRYLVKRTGEKVFLECVQDMDHENMFWYRQDPGLGLRLIYFSYDVKMKEKGDIPEGYSVSREKKERFSLILESASTNQTSMYLCASTSAGLTYEQYFGPGTRLTVT.

The chain recombines TRBV10-3 with TRBJ1-1, with D unclear. V lost 4 bases and J 1 base, leaving 7 bases between the germline ends. Per the germline V gene, CDR1 is ENHRY and CDR2 is SYGVKD. This CDR3 comprises 13 residues. The CDR3 coding sequence is TGTGCCATCAGTGTCGGAGAGAACACTGAAGCTTTCTTT. It translates to CAISVGENTEAFF.